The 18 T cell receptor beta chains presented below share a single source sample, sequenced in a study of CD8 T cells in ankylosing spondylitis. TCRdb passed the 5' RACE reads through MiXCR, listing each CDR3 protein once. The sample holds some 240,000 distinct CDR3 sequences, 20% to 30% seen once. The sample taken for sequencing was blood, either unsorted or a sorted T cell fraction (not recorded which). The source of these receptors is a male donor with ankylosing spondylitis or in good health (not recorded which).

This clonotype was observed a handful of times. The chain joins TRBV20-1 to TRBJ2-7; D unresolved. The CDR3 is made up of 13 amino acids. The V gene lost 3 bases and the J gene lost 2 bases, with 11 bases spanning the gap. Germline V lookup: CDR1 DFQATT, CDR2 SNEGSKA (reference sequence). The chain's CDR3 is CSARPPKAYEQYF. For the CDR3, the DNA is TGCAGTGCTAGGCCCCCAAAGGCCTACGAGCAGTACTTC.

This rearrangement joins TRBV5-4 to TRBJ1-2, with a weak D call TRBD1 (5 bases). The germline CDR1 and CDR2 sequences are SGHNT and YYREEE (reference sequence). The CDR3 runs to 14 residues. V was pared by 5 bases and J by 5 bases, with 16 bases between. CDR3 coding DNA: TGTGCCAGCAGGGTCGCCGGGACGGGGTATGGCTACACCTTC. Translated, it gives CASRVAGTGYGYTF. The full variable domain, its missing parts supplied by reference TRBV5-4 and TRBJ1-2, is ETGVTQSPTHLIKTRGQQVTLRCSSQSGHNTVSWYQQALGQGPQFIFQYYREEENGRGNFPPRFSGLQFPNYSSELNVNALELDDSALYLCASRVAGTGYGYTFGSGTRLTVV.

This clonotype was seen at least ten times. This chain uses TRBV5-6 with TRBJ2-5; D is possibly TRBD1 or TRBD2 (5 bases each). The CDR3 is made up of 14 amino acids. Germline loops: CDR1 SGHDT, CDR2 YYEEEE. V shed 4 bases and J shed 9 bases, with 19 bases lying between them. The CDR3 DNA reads TGTGCCAGCAGCGACCCGACAACGCTGGGGGCCCAGTACTTC. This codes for CASSDPTTLGAQYF.

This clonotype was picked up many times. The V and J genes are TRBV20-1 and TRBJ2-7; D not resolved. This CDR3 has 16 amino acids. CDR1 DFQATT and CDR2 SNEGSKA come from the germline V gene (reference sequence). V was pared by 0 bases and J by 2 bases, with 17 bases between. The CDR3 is CSARDQTAGGTYEQYF. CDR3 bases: TGCAGTGCTAGAGATCAAACAGCCGGCGGTACCTACGAGCAGTACTTC.

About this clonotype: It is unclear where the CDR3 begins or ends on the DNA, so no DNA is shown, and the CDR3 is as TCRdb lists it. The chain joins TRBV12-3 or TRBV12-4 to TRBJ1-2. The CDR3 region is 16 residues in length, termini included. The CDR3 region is CASSFLAGRSLYGYTF.

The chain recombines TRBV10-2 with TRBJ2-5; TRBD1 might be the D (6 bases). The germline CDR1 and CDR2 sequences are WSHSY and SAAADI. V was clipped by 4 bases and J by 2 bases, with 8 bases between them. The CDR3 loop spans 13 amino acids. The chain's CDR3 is CASSVQGQETQYF. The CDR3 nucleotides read TGCGCCAGCAGTGTGCAGGGGCAAGAGACCCAGTACTTC.

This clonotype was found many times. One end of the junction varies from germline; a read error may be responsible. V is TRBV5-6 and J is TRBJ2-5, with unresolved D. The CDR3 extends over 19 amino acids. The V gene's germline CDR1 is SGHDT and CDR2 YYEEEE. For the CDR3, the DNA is TGTGCCAGCAGCTTGGTGTTTCGGTCGGGCCTACGGGCGACGGAGACCCAATACTTC. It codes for CASSLVFRSGLRATETQYF.

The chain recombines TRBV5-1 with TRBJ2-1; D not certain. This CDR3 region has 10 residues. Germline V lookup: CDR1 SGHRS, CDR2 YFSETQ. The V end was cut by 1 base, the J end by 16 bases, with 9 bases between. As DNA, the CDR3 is TGCGCCAGCAGCTTGTGTGTATCCTTCTTC. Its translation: CASSLCVSFF. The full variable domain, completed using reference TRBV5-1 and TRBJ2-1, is KAGVTQTPRYLIKTRGQQVTLSCSPISGHRSVSWYQQTPGQGLQFLFEYFSETQRNKGNFPGRFSGRQFSNSRSEMNVSTLELGDSALYLCASSLCVSFFGPGTRLTVL.

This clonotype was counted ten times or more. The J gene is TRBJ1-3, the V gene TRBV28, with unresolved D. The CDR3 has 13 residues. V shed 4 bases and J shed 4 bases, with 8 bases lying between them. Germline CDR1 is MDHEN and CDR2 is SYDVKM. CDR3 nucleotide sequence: TGTGCCAGCAGTTCTCTCTCCGGAAACACCATATATTTT. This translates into CASSSLSGNTIYF. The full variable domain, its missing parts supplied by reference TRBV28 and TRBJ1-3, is DVKVTQSSRYLVKRTGEKVFLECVQDMDHENMFWYRQDPGLGLRLIYFSYDVKMKEKGDIPEGYSVSREKKERFSLILESASTNQTSMYLCASSSLSGNTIYFGEGSWLTVV.

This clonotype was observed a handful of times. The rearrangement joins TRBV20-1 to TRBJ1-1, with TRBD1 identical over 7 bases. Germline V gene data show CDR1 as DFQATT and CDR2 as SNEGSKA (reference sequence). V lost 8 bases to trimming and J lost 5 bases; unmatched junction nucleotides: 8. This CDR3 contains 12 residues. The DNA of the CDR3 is TGCAGTCCCAAGGGGGCTAGGACTGAAGCTTTCTTT. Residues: CSPKGARTEAFF.

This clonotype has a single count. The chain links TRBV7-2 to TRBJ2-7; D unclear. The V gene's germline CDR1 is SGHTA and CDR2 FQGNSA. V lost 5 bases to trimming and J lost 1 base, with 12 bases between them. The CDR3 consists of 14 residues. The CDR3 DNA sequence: TGTGCCAGCAGCCTCCTCGACGGGTCCTACGAGCAGTACTTC. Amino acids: CASSLLDGSYEQYF.

CDR3 sequence: CASSTDRAVTDTQYF. The CDR3 bases are TGTGCCAGCAGTACGGACAGGGCGGTCACAGATACGCAGTATTTT. The gene calls are TRBV6-2 or TRBV6-3 and TRBJ2-3; 8 bases align to TRBD1. With V trimmed by 5 bases and J by 2 bases, 6 bases remained unmatched. The V gene's germline CDR1 is MNHEY and CDR2 SVGEGT. CDR3 length: 15 residues.

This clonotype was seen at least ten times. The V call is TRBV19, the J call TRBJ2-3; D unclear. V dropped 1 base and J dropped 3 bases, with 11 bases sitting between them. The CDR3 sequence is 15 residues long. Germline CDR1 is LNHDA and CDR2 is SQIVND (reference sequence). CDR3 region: CASSIGGFPTDTQYF. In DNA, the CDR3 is TGTGCCAGTAGTATAGGCGGCTTTCCTACAGATACGCAGTATTTT.

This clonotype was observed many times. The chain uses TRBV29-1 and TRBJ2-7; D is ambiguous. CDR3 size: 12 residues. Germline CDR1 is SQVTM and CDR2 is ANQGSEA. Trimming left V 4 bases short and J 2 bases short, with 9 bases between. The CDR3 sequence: CSVGPNTYEQYF. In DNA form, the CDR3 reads TGCAGCGTTGGACCGAATACCTACGAGCAGTACTTC.

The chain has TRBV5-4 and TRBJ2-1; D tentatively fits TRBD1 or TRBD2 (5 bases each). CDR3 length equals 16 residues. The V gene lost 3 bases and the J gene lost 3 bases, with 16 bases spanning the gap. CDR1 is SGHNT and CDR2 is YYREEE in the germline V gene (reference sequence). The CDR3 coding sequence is TGTGCCAGCAGCTCCCCAGCCGGGACGGACTACAATGAGCAGTTCTTC. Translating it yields CASSSPAGTDYNEQFF.

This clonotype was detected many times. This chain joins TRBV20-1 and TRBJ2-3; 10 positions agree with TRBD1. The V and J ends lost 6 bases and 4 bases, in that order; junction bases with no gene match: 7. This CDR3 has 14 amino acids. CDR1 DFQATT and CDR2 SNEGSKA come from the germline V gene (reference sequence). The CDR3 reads CSALDRGRSDTQYF. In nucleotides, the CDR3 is TGCAGTGCCTTAGACAGGGGGCGATCAGATACGCAGTATTTT.

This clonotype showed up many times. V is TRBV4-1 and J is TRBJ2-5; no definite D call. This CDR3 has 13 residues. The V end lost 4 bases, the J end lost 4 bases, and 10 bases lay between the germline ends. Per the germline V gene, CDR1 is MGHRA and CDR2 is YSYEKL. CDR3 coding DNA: TGCGCCAGCAGCCGGATAGAGGCAGAGACCCAGTACTTC. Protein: CASSRIEAETQYF.

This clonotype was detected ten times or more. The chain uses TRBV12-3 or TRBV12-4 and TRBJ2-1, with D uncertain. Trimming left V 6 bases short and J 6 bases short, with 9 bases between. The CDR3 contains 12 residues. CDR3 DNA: TGTGCCAGCAGCCCCCAGGTCAATGAGCAGTTCTTC. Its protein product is CASSPQVNEQFF.